These 14 T cell receptor beta chains came from one sample sequenced in a study of T cell repertoires in cytomegalovirus infection. TCRdb used MiXCR to reprocess the reads, holding one entry per CDR3 protein. The data hold about 680,000 distinct CDR3 sequences, with around 24% observed a single time. The sequencing input was CD8+ T cells from PBMCs. The receptors here all came from a human donor in good health (CMV status not recorded). Some clones in this sample may be carry-over from other donors' samples.

The chain couples TRBV12-3 or TRBV12-4 to TRBJ2-7, with unresolved D. V gave up 2 bases and J gave up 7 bases, with 9 bases separating them. The CDR3 length is 12 residues. This chain's CDR3 is CASSLTLSEQYF. CDR3 coding DNA: TGTGCCAGCAGTTTAACACTGTCAGAGCAGTACTTC.

The rearrangement links TRBV29-1 to TRBJ2-2, with 11 positions matching TRBD2. The CDR3 totals 14 residues. Germline V lookup: CDR1 SQVTM, CDR2 ANQGSEA. J was trimmed by 4 bases and V by 4 bases; bases with no gene match: 2. CDR3 sequence (DNA): TGCAGCGTTGTAGCGGGGGGGCCCACCGGGGAGCTGTTTTTT. Translation: CSVVAGGPTGELFF.

This chain uses TRBV29-1 with TRBJ2-1; D is perhaps TRBD1 (5 bases). Germline CDR1 and CDR2: SQVTM and ANQGSEA. Trimming removed 1 base at V and 5 bases at J, with 12 bases between. This CDR3 contains 14 residues. The CDR3 DNA follows: TGCAGCGTTGAAGGGCAGGGTATGGACAATGAGCAGTTCTTC. Translation: CSVEGQGMDNEQFF.

The chain combines TRBV19 with TRBJ1-1, with 9 positions matching TRBD1. The length of the CDR3 is 12 residues. Germline V gene sequence: CDR1 LNHDA, CDR2 SQIVND (reference sequence). Trimming at V came to 10 bases and at J to 5 bases, leaving 5 bases not matched to a gene. This CDR3 reads CATRTGVTEAFF. The CDR3 bases are TGTGCCACCCGGACAGGGGTTACTGAAGCTTTCTTT.

This clonotype was picked up a small number of times. The chain uses TRBV28 and TRBJ2-7; 8 nucleotides line up with TRBD1. The J segment lost 5 bases and the V segment lost 5 bases, leaving 2 bases of the junction unmatched. The germline gives CDR1 MDHEN, CDR2 SYDVKM. The CDR3 loop spans 12 amino acids. CDR3 in amino acids: CASSPTGDEQYV. The DNA for the CDR3 is TGTGCCAGCAGTCCGACAGGGGACGAGCAGTACGTC.

This chain joins TRBV6-2 or TRBV6-3 and TRBJ1-5, with TRBD1 matching over 9 bases. CDR1 is MNHEY, CDR2 SVGEGT, per germline. V lost 6 bases to trimming and J lost 7 bases; unmatched junction nucleotides: 10. The CDR3 spans 15 residues. Here the CDR3 reads CASSRQGDRRQPQHF. The CDR3 DNA reads as TGTGCCAGCAGCCGACAGGGGGATCGCAGGCAGCCCCAGCATTTT.

This clonotype was recorded at least ten times. V gene TRBV28 combines with J gene TRBJ2-7; 8 nucleotides match TRBD1. The junction had 15 bases not matched to a gene; V was cut back by 5 bases and J by 0 bases. The CDR3 runs 18 residues. Per germline, CDR1 MDHEN and CDR2 SYDVKM. The CDR3 reads CASSPTPSDRVTSYEQYV. The CDR3 DNA follows: TGTGCCAGCAGTCCCACACCCTCGGACAGGGTAACCTCCTACGAGCAGTACGTC.

This clonotype was seen at least ten times. The chain recombines TRBV7-2 with TRBJ1-2; possible D gene TRBD1, 6 bases. V was shortened by 5 bases and J by 8 bases, with 24 bases between the two germline ends. Germline-derived CDR1 and CDR2 are SGHTA and FQGNSA. The CDR3 spans 16 residues. The CDR3 coding sequence is TGTGCCAGCAGCCCTTATAGGGGGGGACAACGAGAGGGCTACACCTTC. Amino acid sequence: CASSPYRGGQREGYTF.

This clonotype was detected many times. The CDR3 region is CASSFGTPRMQYF. The CDR3 coding sequence is TGTGCCAGCAGCTTCGGCACTCCACGGATGCAGTACTTC. The chain uses TRBV5-4 and TRBJ2-7; no clear D. The CDR3 length is 13 residues. Trimming left V 2 bases short and J 9 bases short, with 15 bases between. Germline CDR1 and CDR2: SGHNT and YYREEE (reference sequence).

This sequence joins TRBV6-8 and TRBJ2-5, with D possibly TRBD1 on 6 matching bases. This CDR3 spans 14 amino acids. The V and J ends lost 5 bases and 5 bases respectively, with 15 bases between them. The germline V gene encodes CDR1 MNHGY and CDR2 SAAAGT. The CDR3: CASSPGHLGETQYF. The CDR3 DNA follows: TGTGCCAGCAGTCCGGGACATCTTGGCGAGACCCAGTACTTC.

Points on this clonotype: At one of its ends the junction is not consistent with the germline gene, which may arise from a read error. The J gene is TRBJ2-3, the V gene TRBV7-9, with 8 nucleotides matching TRBD2. Germline values: CDR1 SEHNR, CDR2 FQNEAQ (reference sequence). The length of the CDR3 is 15 residues. CDR3: CASSLVAWTSSGAEF. The CDR3 DNA is TGTGCCAGCAGCTTAGTGGCCTGGACTAGCTCTGGTGCGGAATTT. The full variable domain, in which reference TRBV7-9 and TRBJ2-3 provide the parts outside the CDR3, is DTGVSQNPRHKITKRGQNVTFRCDPISEHNRLYWYRQTLGQGPEFLTYFQNEAQLEKSRLLSDRFSAERPKGSFSTLEIQRTEQGDSAMYLCASSLVAWTSSGAEFGPGTRLTVL.

The V and J genes are TRBV5-1 and TRBJ2-3, with 7 nucleotides matching TRBD1. Germline assignment: CDR1 SGHRS and CDR2 YFSETQ. The CDR3 length is 15 residues. With V trimmed by 3 bases and J by 7 bases, 11 bases remained unmatched. The CDR3 sequence: CASSWTGIGTNTQYF. CDR3 DNA: TGCGCCAGCAGCTGGACAGGAATCGGGACCAATACGCAGTATTTT.

This clonotype was counted many times. This chain links TRBV6-2 or TRBV6-3 with TRBJ2-6; D is undetermined. The CDR3 spans 15 residues. Trimming took 2 bases from V and 6 from J, leaving 11 bases between them. CDR1 is MNHEY, CDR2 SVGEGT, per germline. The CDR3 sequence is CASSYGVGMANVLTF. DNA for the CDR3: TGTGCCAGCAGTTACGGGGTGGGGATGGCCAACGTCCTGACTTTC.

The gene calls are TRBV29-1 and TRBJ2-1; 10 positions match TRBD2. From germline, CDR1 is SQVTM and CDR2 ANQGSEA. The ends lost 6 bases at V and 8 bases at J; junction bases unmatched: 7. The length of the CDR3 is 13 residues. DNA of the CDR3: TGCAGCGTCCTTCTAGCGGGGGACGATGAGCAGTTCTTC. The encoded protein is CSVLLAGDDEQFF.